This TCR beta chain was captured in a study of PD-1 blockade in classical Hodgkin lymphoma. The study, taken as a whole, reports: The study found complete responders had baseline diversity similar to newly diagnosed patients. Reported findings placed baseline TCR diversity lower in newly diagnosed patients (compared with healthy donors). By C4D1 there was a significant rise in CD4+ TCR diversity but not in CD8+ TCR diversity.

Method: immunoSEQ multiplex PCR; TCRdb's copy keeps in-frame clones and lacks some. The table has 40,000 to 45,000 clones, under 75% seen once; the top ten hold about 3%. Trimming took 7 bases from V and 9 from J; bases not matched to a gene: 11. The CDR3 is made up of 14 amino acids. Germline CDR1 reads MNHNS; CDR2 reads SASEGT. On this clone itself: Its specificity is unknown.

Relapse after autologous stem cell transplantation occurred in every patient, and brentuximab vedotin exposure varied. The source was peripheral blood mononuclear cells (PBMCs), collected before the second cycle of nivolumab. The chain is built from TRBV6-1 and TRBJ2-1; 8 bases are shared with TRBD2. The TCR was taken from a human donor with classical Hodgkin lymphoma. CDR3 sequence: CASKPGGEMAEQFF. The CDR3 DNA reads TGTGCCAGCAAGCCGGGAGGGGAGATGGCTGAGCAGTTCTTC.